This paragraph reports one TCR beta chain. What this receptor recognizes is not known. Base qualities are missing; no much larger clone stands one base away. The data belong to a study of siplizumab effects on memory and regulatory T cells (dated by TCRdb to between 2018 and 2021). Broadly, across the study: The study looked at the effect of siplizumab, an anti-CD2 antibody, on alloreactive T-cell subsets in allogeneic mixed lymphocyte reactions made from human PBMCs. Overall study outcomes, separate from this receptor: Whether proliferating Tregs from siplizumab cultures actually had suppressive function was not functionally confirmed. Unstimulated naive T cells appeared more diverse than memory T cells, and naive cells seemed to contribute substantially to the alloresponse. Among mappable alloreactive CD4+ clones, the Treg-derived fraction averaged approximately 72% with siplizumab versus about 27% in control reactions. For roughly 75-95% of proliferating CD4+ or CD8+ clones, no naive or memory phenotype could be assigned. The cumulative frequency of alloreactive sequences traceable to unstimulated CD4+ memory T cells was significantly reduced by siplizumab. Sequences below about 10^-5 frequency were poorly captured, so only a minor fraction of alloreactive clones could be mapped to unstimulated subsets.

CDR1 and CDR2 were assigned from the germline V gene as SGHVS and FQNEAQ. The V and J ends are trimmed by 5 bases and 4 bases, leaving 21 bases between them. Counted from cysteine to phenylalanine, this CDR3 has 17 amino acids. Just CDR3 DNA is preserved here, 51 bases in frame from base 1. The library was generated by the immunoSEQ multiplex PCR assay. Each sample had roughly 90,000 TCR templates assayed by the deep sequencing platform. Genomic DNA extracted from sorted T cells was used for TCRbeta CDR3 sequencing. The authors processed their data as follows. The R programming language was used for clonal analysis of TCRbeta CDR3 data. Unstimulated samples were compared with post-reaction CFSE-low samples to define alloreactive CD4+ and CD8+ clones. Alloreactive CD4+ clones were assigned to regulatory or non-regulatory origin by matching sequences to sorted unstimulated Treg and non-Treg repertoires. In its TCRdb copy, this immuneACCESS table keeps in-frame sequences only and misses some clones. Where compared with another copy, unresolved V genes explain less than half of these, and the others have no known cause. V and J calls and clone size are copied from that table; D and trimming were computed from the DNA. This sample holds roughly 120,000 clones; around 92% were observed only once. Of the sample, 0.75% falls within the top ten clones.

Sorted unstimulated T cells and proliferating T cells recovered from mixed lymphocyte reactions underwent TCRbeta CDR3 sequencing. Fresh whole blood from ten HLA-typed healthy donors served as the source for isolating PBMCs. To map where alloreactive clones came from, CD4+ regulatory T cells in the unstimulated state were FACS-sorted. The sequenced material came from Tregs sorted from blood. The clonotype originates from a human donor in good health. The chain is assembled from TRBV7-8 and TRBJ1-5; the D gene cannot be named for sure. DNA sequence: TGTGCCAGCAGCCCAAATCTTGGGTGGACGAAAAATCAGCCCCAGCATTTT. This codes for CASSPNLGWTKNQPQHF.